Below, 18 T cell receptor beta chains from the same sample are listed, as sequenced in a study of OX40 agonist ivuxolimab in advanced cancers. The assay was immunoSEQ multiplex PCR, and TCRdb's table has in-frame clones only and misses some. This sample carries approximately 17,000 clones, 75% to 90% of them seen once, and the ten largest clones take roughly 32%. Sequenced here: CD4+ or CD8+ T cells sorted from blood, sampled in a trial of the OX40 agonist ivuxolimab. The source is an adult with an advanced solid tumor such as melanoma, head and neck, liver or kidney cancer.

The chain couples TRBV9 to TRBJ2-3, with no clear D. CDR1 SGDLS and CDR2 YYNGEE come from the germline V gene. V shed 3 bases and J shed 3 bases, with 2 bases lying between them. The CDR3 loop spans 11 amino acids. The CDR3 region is CASSDTDTQYF. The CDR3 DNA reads TGTGCCAGCAGCGATACAGATACGCAGTATTTT.

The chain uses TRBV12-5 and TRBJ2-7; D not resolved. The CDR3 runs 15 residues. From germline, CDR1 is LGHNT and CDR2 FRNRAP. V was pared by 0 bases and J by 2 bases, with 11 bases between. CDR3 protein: CASGLVPNNPYEQYF. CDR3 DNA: TGTGCTAGTGGTTTGGTACCAAACAACCCCTACGAGCAGTACTTC.

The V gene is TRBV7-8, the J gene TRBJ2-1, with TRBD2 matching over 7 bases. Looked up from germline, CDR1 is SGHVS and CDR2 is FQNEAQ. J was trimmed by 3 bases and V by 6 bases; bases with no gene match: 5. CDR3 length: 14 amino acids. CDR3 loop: CASSSERGYNEQFF. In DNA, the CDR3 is TGTGCCAGCAGTTCCGAGCGGGGCTACAATGAGCAGTTCTTC.

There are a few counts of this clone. CDR3 region: CASSPDRGSYEQYF. The CDR3 nucleotides read TGCGCCAGCAGCCCGGACAGGGGTTCCTACGAGCAGTACTTC. The gene calls are TRBV10-1 and TRBJ2-7; 9 bases map to TRBD1. The germline gives CDR1 WNHNN, CDR2 SYGVQD (reference sequence). The junction had 4 bases not matched to a gene; V was cut back by 6 bases and J by 1 base. This CDR3 has 14 residues.

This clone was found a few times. CDR3 bases: TGTGCCAGCAGCGTCCCGGGAGCGGGGTACAATGAGCAGTTCTTC. It encodes CASSVPGAGYNEQFF. The chain combines TRBV9 with TRBJ2-1, with TRBD2 identical over 7 bases. The CDR3 has 15 residues. Per the germline V gene, CDR1 is SGDLS and CDR2 is YYNGEE. The trim removed 2 bases at V and 4 bases at J, leaving 6 bases unmatched.

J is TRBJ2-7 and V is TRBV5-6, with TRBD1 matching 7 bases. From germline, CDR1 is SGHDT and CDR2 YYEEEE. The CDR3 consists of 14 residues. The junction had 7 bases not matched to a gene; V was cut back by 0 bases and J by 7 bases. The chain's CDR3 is CASSLGQGPKEQYF. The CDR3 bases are TGTGCCAGCAGCTTGGGACAGGGACCCAAAGAGCAGTACTTC.

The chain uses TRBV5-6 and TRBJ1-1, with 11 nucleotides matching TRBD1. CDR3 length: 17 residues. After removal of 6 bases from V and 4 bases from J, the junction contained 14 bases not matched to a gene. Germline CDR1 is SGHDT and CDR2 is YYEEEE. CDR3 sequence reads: CASNRSHPGTGGTEAFF. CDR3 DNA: TGTGCCAGCAACCGTTCCCACCCCGGGACAGGGGGCACTGAAGCTTTCTTT.

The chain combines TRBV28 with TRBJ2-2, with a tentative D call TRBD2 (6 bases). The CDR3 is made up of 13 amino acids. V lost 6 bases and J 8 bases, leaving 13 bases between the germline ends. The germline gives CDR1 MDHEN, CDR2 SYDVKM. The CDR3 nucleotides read TGTGCCAGCAGGTTCCAGGGACTTGGGGAGCTGTTTTTT. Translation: CASRFQGLGELFF. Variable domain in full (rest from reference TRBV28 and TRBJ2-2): DVKVTQSSRYLVKRTGEKVFLECVQDMDHENMFWYRQDPGLGLRLIYFSYDVKMKEKGDIPEGYSVSREKKERFSLILESASTNQTSMYLCASRFQGLGELFFGEGSRLTVL.

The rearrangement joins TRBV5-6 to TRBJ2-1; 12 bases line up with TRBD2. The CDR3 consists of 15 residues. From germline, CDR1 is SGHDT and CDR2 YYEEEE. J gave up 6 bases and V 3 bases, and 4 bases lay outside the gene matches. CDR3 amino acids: CASSYPSGRANEQFF. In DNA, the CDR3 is TGTGCCAGCAGCTATCCTAGCGGGAGGGCCAATGAGCAGTTCTTC.

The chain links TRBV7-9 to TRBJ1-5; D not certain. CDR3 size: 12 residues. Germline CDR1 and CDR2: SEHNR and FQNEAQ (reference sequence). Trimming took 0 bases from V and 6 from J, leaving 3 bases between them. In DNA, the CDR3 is TGTGCCAGCAGCTTAGCCGGTCAGCCCCAGCATTTT. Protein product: CASSLAGQPQHF. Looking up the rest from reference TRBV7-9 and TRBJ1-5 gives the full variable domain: DTGVSQNPRHKITKRGQNVTFRCDPISEHNRLYWYRQTLGQGPEFLTYFQNEAQLEKSRLLSDRFSAERPKGSFSTLEIQRTEQGDSAMYLCASSLAGQPQHFGDGTRLSIL.

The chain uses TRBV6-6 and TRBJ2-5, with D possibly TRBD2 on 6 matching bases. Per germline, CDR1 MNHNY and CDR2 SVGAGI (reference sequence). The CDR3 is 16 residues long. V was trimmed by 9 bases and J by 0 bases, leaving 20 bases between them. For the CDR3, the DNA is TGTGCCAGTGGAGGACGGGACTCAAGGTACCAAGAGACCCAGTACTTC. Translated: CASGGRDSRYQETQYF.

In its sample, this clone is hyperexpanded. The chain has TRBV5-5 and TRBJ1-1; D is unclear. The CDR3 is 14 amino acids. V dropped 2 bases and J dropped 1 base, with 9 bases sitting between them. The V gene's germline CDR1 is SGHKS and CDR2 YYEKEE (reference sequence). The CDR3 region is CASSFFDWNTEAFF. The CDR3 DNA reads TGTGCCAGCAGCTTTTTCGACTGGAACACTGAAGCTTTCTTT.

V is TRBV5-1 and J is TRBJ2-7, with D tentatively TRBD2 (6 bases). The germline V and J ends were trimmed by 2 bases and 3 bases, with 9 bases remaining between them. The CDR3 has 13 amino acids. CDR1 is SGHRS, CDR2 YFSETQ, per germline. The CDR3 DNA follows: TGCGCCAGCAGCTTCCGGACTAACTACGAGCAGTACTTC. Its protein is CASSFRTNYEQYF.

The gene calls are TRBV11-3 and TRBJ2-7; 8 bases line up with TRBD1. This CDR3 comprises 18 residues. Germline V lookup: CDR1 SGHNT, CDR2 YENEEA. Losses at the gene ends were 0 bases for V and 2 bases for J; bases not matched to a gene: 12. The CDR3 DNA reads TGTGCCAGCAGCTTAGACCGCTACTCGGACAGGGCTACCTACGAGCAGTACTTC. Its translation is CASSLDRYSDRATYEQYF.

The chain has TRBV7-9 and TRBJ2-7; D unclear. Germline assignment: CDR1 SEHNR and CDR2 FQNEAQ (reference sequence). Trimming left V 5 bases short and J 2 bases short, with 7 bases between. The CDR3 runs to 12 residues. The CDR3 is CASSPNPYEQYF. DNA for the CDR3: TGTGCCAGCAGCCCGAACCCCTACGAGCAGTACTTC.

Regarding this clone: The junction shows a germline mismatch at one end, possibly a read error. Here the CDR3 DNA reads TGTGCCAGCAGCTCCACGTCGGTCAATGAGCGGTTCTTC. This encodes CASSSTSVNERFF. The chain is built from TRBV6-6 and TRBJ2-1; no definite D call. CDR1 is MNHNY and CDR2 is SVGAGI in the germline V gene (reference sequence). CDR3 length: 13 residues.

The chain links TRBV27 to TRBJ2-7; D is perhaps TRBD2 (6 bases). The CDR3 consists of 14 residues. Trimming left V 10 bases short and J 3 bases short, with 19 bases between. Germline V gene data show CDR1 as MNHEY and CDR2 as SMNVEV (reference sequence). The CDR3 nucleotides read TGTGCCACCGCCGTTACTAGCACTTACTACGAGCAGTACTTC. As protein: CATAVTSTYYEQYF.

This CDR3 is CASSQGDDNYEQYF. In DNA, the CDR3 is TGCGCCAGCAGCCAGGGCGACGACAACTACGAGCAGTACTTC. The chain employs TRBV4-1 and TRBJ2-7; D is uncertain. V lost 3 bases to trimming and J lost 3 bases, with 12 bases between them. Germline CDR1 reads MGHRA; CDR2 reads YSYEKL. CDR3 length equals 14 residues.